A selection of T cell receptor beta chains follows, all from one sample in a study of cytomegalovirus exposure and HLA in healthy donors. Profiling relied on immunoSEQ multiplex PCR, and the TCRdb table lists in-frame clones only, not all of them. The table shows 160,000 or so clones, with approximately 90% occurring only once. Sequencing input: PBMCs. These receptors originate from a young woman in good health and CMV-seronegative. Both conserved end residues are part of each CDR3. D genes are given only for firm matches. The size entry is marked missing in some rows and otherwise reads once, few, many or a size class.

TRBV25-1	-	-	TRBJ1-3	CASSLLSGNTIYF	TGTGCCAGCAGCCTCCTCTCTGGAAACACCATATATTTT
TRBV9	-	-	TRBJ1-1	CASSVGPVGRIVRAFF	TGTGCCAGCAGCGTGGGGCCGGTGGGGCGAATTGTTAGAGCTTTCTTT
TRBV6-5	-	-	TRBJ2-1	CASSPDWSSYNEQFF	TGTGCCAGCAGTCCGGACTGGAGCTCCTACAATGAGCAGTTCTTC
TRBV15	-	once	TRBJ2-1	CATSRTGGAAREQFF	TGTGCCACCAGCAGGACCGGAGGTGCTGCGCGTGAGCAGTTCTTC
TRBV18	-	once	TRBJ2-3	CASSPPVHSPSTDTQYF	TGTGCCAGCTCACCACCGGTTCACTCACCCAGCACAGATACGCAGTATTTT
TRBV10-2	-	-	TRBJ1-6	CASIKPGGGDSPLHF	TGCGCCAGCATTAAACCCGGGGGGGGAGATTCACCCCTCCACTTT
TRBV6-6	TRBD1	-	TRBJ1-1	CASSLQGDTEAFF	TGTGCCAGCAGTTTACAGGGGGACACTGAAGCTTTCTTT
TRBV7-9	TRBD2	-	TRBJ2-5	CASSLLLAGQETQYF	TGTGCCAGCAGCTTACTTCTAGCGGGGCAAGAGACCCAGTACTTC
TRBV7-8	-	-	TRBJ2-3	CASSLALLEGTQYF	TGTGCCAGCAGCTTAGCGCTCCTAGAGGGTACGCAGTATTTT
TRBV5-6	-	-	TRBJ1-1	CASSLAGEAFF	TGTGCCAGCAGCTTGGCGGGAGAAGCTTTCTTT
TRBV5-1	TRBD1	-	TRBJ1-4	CASSLSTGVGEKLFF	TGCGCCAGCAGCTTGAGTACAGGGGTAGGGGAAAAACTGTTTTTT
TRBV19	TRBD1	-	TRBJ1-2	CASLRDRVDYGYTF	TGTGCCAGTCTTCGGGACAGGGTTGACTATGGCTACACCTTC
TRBV7-9	-	-	TRBJ1-1	CASSLSDRGNTEAFF	TGTGCCAGCAGCTTATCGGACAGAGGGAACACTGAAGCTTTCTTT
TRBV5-1	-	-	TRBJ1-5	CASSLDGSNQPQHF	TGCGCCAGCAGCTTGGACGGGAGCAATCAGCCCCAGCATTTT
TRBV13	-	-	TRBJ1-5	CASSLEEGVSGNQPQHF	TGTGCCAGCAGCTTAGAAGAGGGGGTAAGTGGCAATCAGCCCCAGCATTTT
TRBV2	TRBD1	-	TRBJ1-5	CASSRTGGNQPQHF	TGTGCCAGCAGTAGGACAGGGGGCAATCAGCCCCAGCATTTT
TRBV25-1	-	-	TRBJ2-7	CASSLGGSGEQYF	TGTGCCAGCAGTCTCGGGGGAAGTGGGGAGCAGTACTTC
TRBV10-2	TRBD1	-	TRBJ1-1	CASSRGQELTEAFF	TGCGCCAGCAGTCGTGGACAGGAGCTCACTGAAGCTTTCTTT
TRBV19	-	-	TRBJ2-7	CASSIGRVSYDEQYF	TGTGCCAGTAGTATAGGGAGGGTATCTTATGACGAGCAGTACTTC
TRBV4-2	TRBD1	-	TRBJ1-1	CASSQTGARTEAFF	TGTGCCAGCAGCCAGACAGGGGCGCGAACTGAAGCTTTCTTT
TRBV19	-	-	TRBJ2-1	CASRYGGGGHNEQFF	TGTGCCAGTAGATATGGGGGAGGGGGTCACAATGAGCAGTTCTTC
TRBV27	-	-	TRBJ1-4	CASSNSMAGEKLFF	TGTGCCAGCAGTAACTCGATGGCGGGTGAAAAACTGTTTTTT